This T cell receptor (beta chain) was identified in a study of T cell responses to AZD1222 COVID-19 vaccine. Profiled with immunoSEQ multiplex PCR; TCRdb holds only in-frame clones, not every one. The table lists tens of thousands of clones, 75% to 90% of them singletons. Trimming shortened V by 0 bases and J by 0 bases, and 8 bases separated the two germline ends. Germline V gives CDR1 MNHEY, CDR2 SVGEGT. The CDR3 is 15 amino acids. This clonotype was obtained from an adult who received the AZD1222 COVID-19 vaccine. Sequenced material: peripheral blood, taken 28 days after the second AZD1222 dose. This chain joins TRBV6-2 or TRBV6-3 and TRBJ1-1; D is unclear. CDR3 loop: CASSYSTVVNTEAFF. In DNA, the CDR3 is TGTGCCAGCAGTTACTCGACTGTGGTGAACACTGAAGCTTTCTTT.